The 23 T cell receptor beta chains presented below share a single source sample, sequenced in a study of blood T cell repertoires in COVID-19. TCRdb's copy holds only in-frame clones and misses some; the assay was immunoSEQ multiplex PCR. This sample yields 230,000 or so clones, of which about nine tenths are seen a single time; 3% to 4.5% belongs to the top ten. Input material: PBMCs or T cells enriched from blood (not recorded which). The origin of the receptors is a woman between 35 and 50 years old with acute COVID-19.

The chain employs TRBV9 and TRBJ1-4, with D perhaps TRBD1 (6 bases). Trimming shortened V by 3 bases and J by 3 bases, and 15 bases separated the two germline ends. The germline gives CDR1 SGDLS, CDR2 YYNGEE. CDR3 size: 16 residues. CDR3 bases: TGTGCCAGCAGCGACCACAGGGACCTTTCTAATGAAAAACTGTTTTTT. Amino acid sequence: CASSDHRDLSNEKLFF.

CDR3 residues: CASSSGLSEANYGYTF. The CDR3 region has the DNA TGTGCCAGCAGCTCGGGACTGTCCGAAGCTAACTATGGCTACACCTTC. The genes are TRBV5-4 and TRBJ1-2, with a possible D match to TRBD1 (5 bases). Germline CDR1 and CDR2: SGHNT and YYREEE (reference sequence). CDR3 size: 16 residues. Deletions cut 3 bases from V and 0 bases from J, with 15 bases between.

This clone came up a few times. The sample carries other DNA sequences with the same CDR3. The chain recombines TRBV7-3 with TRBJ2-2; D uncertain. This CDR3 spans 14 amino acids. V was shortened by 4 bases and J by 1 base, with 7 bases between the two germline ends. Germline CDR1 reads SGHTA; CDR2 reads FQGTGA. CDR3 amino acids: CASSSTGNTGELFF. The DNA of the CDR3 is TGTGCCAGCAGCTCGACGGGGAACACCGGGGAGCTGTTTTTT.

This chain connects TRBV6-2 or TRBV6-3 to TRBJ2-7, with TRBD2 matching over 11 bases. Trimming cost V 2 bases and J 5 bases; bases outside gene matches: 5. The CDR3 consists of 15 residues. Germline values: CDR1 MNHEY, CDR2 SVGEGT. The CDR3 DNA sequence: TGTGCCAGCAGTTACATGACTAGCGGGGAACACGAGCAGTACTTC. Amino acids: CASSYMTSGEHEQYF.

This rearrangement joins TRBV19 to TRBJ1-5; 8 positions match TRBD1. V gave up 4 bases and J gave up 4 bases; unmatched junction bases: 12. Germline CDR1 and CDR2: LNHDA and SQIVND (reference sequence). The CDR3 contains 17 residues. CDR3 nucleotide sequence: TGTGCCAGTAGTAAGGCAGGGGGCGCAGGTCGGAATCAGCCCCAGCATTTT. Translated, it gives CASSKAGGAGRNQPQHF. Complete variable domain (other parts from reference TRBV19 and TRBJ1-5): DGGITQSPKYLFRKEGQNVTLSCEQNLNHDAMYWYRQDPGQGLRLIYYSQIVNDFQKGDIAEGYSVSREKKESFPLTVTSAQKNPTAFYLCASSKAGGAGRNQPQHFGDGTRLSIL.

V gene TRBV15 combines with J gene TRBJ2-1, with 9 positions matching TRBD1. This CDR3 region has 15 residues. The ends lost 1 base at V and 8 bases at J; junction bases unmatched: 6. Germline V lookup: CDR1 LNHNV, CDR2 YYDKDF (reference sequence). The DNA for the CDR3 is TGTGCCACCAGCAGAGCCGGGACAGGGACCCATGAGCAGTTCTTC. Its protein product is CATSRAGTGTHEQFF. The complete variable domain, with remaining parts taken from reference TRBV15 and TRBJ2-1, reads DAMVIQNPRYQVTQFGKPVTLSCSQTLNHNVMYWYQQKSSQAPKLLFHYYDKDFNNEADTPDNFQSRRPNTSFCFLDIRSPGLGDTAMYLCATSRAGTGTHEQFFGPGTRLTVL.

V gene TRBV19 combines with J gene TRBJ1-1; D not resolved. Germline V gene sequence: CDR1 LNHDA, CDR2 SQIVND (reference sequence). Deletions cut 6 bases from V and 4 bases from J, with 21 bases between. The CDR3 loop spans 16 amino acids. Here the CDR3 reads CASSQREGRRGTEAFF. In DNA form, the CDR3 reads TGTGCCAGTAGCCAACGAGAGGGCCGAAGAGGCACTGAAGCTTTCTTT.

CDR3: CASRPGTTNEKLFF. The DNA of the CDR3 is TGTGCCAGCAGACCCGGGACAACTAATGAAAAACTGTTTTTT. This chain joins TRBV6-5 and TRBJ1-4; D ambiguous. This CDR3 contains 14 residues. Trimming shortened V by 6 bases and J by 0 bases, and 8 bases separated the two germline ends. Germline CDR1 reads MNHEY; CDR2 reads SVGAGI.

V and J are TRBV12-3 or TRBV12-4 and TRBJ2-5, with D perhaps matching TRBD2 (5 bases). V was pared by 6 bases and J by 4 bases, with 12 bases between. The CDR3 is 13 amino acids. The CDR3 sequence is CASRAGRRETQYF. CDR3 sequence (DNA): TGTGCCAGCAGGGCGGGTAGGCGAGAGACCCAGTACTTC.

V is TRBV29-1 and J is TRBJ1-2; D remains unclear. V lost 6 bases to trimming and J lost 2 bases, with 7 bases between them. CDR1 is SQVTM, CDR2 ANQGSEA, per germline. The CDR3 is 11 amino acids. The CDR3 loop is CSVNGNYGYTF. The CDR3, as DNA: TGCAGCGTGAACGGGAACTATGGCTACACCTTC.

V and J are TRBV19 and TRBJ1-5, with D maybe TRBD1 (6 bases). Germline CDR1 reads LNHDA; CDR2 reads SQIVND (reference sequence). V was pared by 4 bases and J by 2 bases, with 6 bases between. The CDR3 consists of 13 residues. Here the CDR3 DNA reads TGTGCCAGTAGTAGACAGGGCAATCAGCCCCAGCATTTT. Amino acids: CASSRQGNQPQHF.

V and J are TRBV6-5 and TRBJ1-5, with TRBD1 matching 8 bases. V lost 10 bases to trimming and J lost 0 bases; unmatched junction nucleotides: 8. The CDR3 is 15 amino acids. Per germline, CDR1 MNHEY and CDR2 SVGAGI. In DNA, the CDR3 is TGTGCCACCCAACAGGGGGAGAATAGCAATCAGCCCCAGCATTTT. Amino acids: CATQQGENSNQPQHF.

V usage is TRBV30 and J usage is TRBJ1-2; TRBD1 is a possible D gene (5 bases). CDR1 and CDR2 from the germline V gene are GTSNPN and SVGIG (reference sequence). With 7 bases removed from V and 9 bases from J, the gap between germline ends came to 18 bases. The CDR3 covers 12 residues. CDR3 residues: CALNVGGRSYTF. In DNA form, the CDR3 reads TGTGCCTTGAATGTGGGGGGAAGGAGCTACACCTTC. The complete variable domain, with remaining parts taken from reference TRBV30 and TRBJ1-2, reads SQTIHQWPATLVQPVGSPLSLECTVEGTSNPNLYWYRQAAGRGLQLLFYSVGIGQISSEVPQNLSASRPQDRQFILSSKKLLLSDSGFYLCALNVGGRSYTFGSGTRLTVV.

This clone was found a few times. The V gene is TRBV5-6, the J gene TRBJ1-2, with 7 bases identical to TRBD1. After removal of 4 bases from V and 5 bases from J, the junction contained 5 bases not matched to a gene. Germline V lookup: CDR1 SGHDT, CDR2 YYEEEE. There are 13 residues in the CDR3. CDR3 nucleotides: TGTGCCAGCAGCAGACAGGGTTGGTATGGCTACACCTTC. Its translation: CASSRQGWYGYTF. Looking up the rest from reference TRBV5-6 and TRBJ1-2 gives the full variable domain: DAGVTQSPTHLIKTRGQQVTLRCSPKSGHDTVSWYQQALGQGPQFIFQYYEEEERQRGNFPDRFSGHQFPNYSSELNVNALLLGDSALYLCASSRQGWYGYTFGSGTRLTVV.

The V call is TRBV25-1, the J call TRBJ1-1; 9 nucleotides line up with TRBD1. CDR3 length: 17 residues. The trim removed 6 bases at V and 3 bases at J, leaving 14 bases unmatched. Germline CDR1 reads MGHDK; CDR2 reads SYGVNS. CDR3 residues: CASSLSSPGQGHTEAFF. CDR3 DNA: TGTGCCAGCAGCTTGTCTTCCCCGGGACAGGGACACACTGAAGCTTTCTTT.

This CDR3 is CASSFSDQRTEAFF. The CDR3 DNA reads TGTGCCAGCAGCTTTAGCGACCAGCGGACTGAAGCTTTCTTT. The rearrangement uses TRBV7-9 and TRBJ1-1; no definite D call. Trimming removed 3 bases at V and 5 bases at J, with 13 bases between. Germline assignment: CDR1 SEHNR and CDR2 FQNEAQ (reference sequence). The CDR3 consists of 14 residues.

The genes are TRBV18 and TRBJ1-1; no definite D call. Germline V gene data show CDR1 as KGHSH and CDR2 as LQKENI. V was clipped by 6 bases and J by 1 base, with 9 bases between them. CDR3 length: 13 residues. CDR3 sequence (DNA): TGTGCCAGCTCGCAAAGCTCGAACACTGAAGCTTTCTTT. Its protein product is CASSQSSNTEAFF. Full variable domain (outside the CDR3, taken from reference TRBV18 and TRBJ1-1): NAGVMQNPRHLVRRRGQEARLRCSPMKGHSHVYWYRQLPEEGLKFMVYLQKENIIDESGMPKERFSAEFPKEGPSILRIQQVVRGDSAAYFCASSQSSNTEAFFGQGTRLTVV.

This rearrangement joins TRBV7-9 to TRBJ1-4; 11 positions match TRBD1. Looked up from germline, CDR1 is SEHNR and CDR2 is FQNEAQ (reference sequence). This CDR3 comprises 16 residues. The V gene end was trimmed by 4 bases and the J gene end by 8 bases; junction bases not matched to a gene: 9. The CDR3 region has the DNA TGTGCCAGCAGCTCCGGACAGGGGGCCGTTCAGGAAAAACTGTTTTTT. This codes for CASSSGQGAVQEKLFF. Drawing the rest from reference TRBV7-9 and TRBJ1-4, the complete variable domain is DTGVSQNPRHKITKRGQNVTFRCDPISEHNRLYWYRQTLGQGPEFLTYFQNEAQLEKSRLLSDRFSAERPKGSFSTLEIQRTEQGDSAMYLCASSSGQGAVQEKLFFGSGTQLSVL.

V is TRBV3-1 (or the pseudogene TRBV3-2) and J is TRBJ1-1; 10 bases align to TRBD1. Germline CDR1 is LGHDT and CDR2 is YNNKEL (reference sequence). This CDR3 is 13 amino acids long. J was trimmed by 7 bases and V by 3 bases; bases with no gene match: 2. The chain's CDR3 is CASSHRTGGEAFF. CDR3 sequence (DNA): TGTGCCAGCAGCCACCGGACAGGGGGTGAAGCTTTCTTT.

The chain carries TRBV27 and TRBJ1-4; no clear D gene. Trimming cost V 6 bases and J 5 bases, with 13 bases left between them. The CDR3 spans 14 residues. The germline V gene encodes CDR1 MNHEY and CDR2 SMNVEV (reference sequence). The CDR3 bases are TGTGCCAGCAGAAAAACCGGGAAAAATGAAAAACTGTTTTTT. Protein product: CASRKTGKNEKLFF.

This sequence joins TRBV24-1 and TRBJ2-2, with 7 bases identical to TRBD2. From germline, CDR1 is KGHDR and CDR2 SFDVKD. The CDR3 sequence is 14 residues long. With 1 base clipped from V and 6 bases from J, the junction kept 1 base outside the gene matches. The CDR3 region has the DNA TGTGCCACCAGTGATTTACGGGGGGCCGGGGAGCTGTTTTTT. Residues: CATSDLRGAGELFF.

DNA of the CDR3: TGTGCCAGCTCACCCGGGGGAACAGGAGAGACCCAGTACTTC. This sequence encodes CASSPGGTGETQYF. This chain links TRBV18 with TRBJ2-5, with D maybe TRBD2 (6 bases). Germline V CDR1 and CDR2: KGHSH, LQKENI. The CDR3 runs 14 residues. V was clipped by 3 bases and J by 4 bases, with 12 bases between them.

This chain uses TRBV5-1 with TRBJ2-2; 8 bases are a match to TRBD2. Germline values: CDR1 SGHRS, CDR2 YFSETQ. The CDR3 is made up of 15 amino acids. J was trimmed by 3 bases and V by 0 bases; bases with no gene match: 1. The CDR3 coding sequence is TGCGCCAGCAGCTTGGACGGGGGGGACACCGGGGAGCTGTTTTTT. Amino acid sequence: CASSLDGGDTGELFF. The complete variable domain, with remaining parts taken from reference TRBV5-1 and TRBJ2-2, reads KAGVTQTPRYLIKTRGQQVTLSCSPISGHRSVSWYQQTPGQGLQFLFEYFSETQRNKGNFPGRFSGRQFSNSRSEMNVSTLELGDSALYLCASSLDGGDTGELFFGEGSRLTVL.